These 22 T cell receptor beta chains originate from one sample sequenced in a study of T cell repertoires in cytomegalovirus infection. Via MiXCR, TCRdb re-called the reads, giving one row per CDR3 protein. The sample has some 400,000 distinct CDR3 sequences; 15% to 20% are singletons. The source material was PBMCs. The source is a human donor in good health (CMV status not recorded). Some clones in this sample may be carry-over from other donors' samples.

This clonotype was observed a few times. The CDR3 loop reads CASSKHWSWGYTF. CDR3 nucleotide sequence: TGTGCCAGCAGTAAGCACTGGTCTTGGGGCTACACCTTC. The rearrangement uses TRBV25-1 and TRBJ1-2; D unclear. Deletions cut 5 bases from V and 8 bases from J, with 15 bases between. Per germline, CDR1 MGHDK and CDR2 SYGVNS. The CDR3 covers 13 residues.

This clonotype has at least ten counts. V gene TRBV11-2 combines with J gene TRBJ2-3; D may correspond to TRBD1 or TRBD2 (5 bases each). V was pared by 4 bases and J by 6 bases, with 14 bases between. In germline, CDR1 is SGHAT, CDR2 FQNNGV. This CDR3 contains 14 residues. CDR3: CASSWDHTGDTQYF. The CDR3 coding sequence is TGTGCCAGCAGCTGGGACCACACCGGGGATACGCAGTATTTT.

This clonotype was recorded only once. The V gene is TRBV7-2, the J gene TRBJ2-1; tentatively, D is TRBD1 (5 bases). Trimming pared 3 bases from V and 4 bases from J, leaving 13 bases between. The germline V gene has CDR1 SGHTA and CDR2 FQGNSA. The CDR3 loop spans 15 amino acids. CDR3: CASSFLIGQYNEQFF. CDR3 nucleotide sequence: TGTGCCAGCAGCTTCCTGATCGGACAATACAATGAGCAGTTCTTC.

In this sample, this clonotype turned up a few times. The rearrangement uses TRBV5-4 and TRBJ1-1, with D uncertain. The CDR3 extends over 15 amino acids. The germline CDR1 and CDR2 sequences are SGHNT and YYREEE (reference sequence). The V and J ends lost 0 bases and 1 base respectively, with 10 bases between them. CDR3 bases: TGTGCCAGCAGCTTGGTCCCCTCCACGAACACTGAAGCTTTCTTT. It specifies CASSLVPSTNTEAFF.

This clonotype was detected ten times or more. The chain carries TRBV19 and TRBJ2-5; D may be TRBD2 (5 bases). CDR3 length equals 15 residues. Trimming took 2 bases from V and 2 from J, leaving 12 bases between them. The germline V gene encodes CDR1 LNHDA and CDR2 SQIVND (reference sequence). CDR3 in DNA: TGTGCCAGTAGTATAAGTGTGAGGAGGCAAGAGACCCAGTACTTC. This translates into CASSISVRRQETQYF.

In its sample, this clonotype was seen many times. V and J are TRBV24-1 and TRBJ2-7, with a weak D call TRBD2 (6 bases). CDR1 and CDR2 (germline): KGHDR, SFDVKD. This CDR3 region has 13 residues. Trimming took off 2 bases at V and 5 bases at J, with 9 bases between the two ends. The CDR3 coding sequence is TGTGCCACCAGTGATTGGGGGGAGAACGAGCAGTACTTC. Its translation: CATSDWGENEQYF.

The sample holds a few counts of this clonotype. The J gene is TRBJ2-7, the V gene TRBV6-2 or TRBV6-3; D is undetermined. Trimming removed 2 bases from V and 5 bases from J, with 13 bases in between. This CDR3 has 14 amino acids. Germline-derived CDR1 and CDR2 are MNHEY and SVGEGT. CDR3 amino acids: CASSYRTQGDEQYF. The CDR3 region has the DNA TGTGCCAGCAGTTACCGGACCCAAGGCGACGAGCAGTACTTC.

This clonotype came up many times. This chain uses TRBV6-5 with TRBJ1-1; D is undetermined. This CDR3 region has 13 residues. Germline V lookup: CDR1 MNHEY, CDR2 SVGAGI. The V gene lost 2 bases and the J gene lost 1 base, with 5 bases spanning the gap. The CDR3, as DNA: TGTGCCAGCAGTTACAGCAGGAACACTGAAGCTTTCTTT. This encodes CASSYSRNTEAFF.

This clonotype was picked up many times. The rearrangement joins TRBV12-3 or TRBV12-4 to TRBJ1-1, with 7 positions matching TRBD1. After removal of 3 bases from V and 3 bases from J, the junction contained 4 bases not matched to a gene. CDR3 length: 14 amino acids. CDR3 nucleotides: TGTGCCAGCAGTTTTTGGCAGGGGGACACTGAAGCTTTCTTT. This codes for CASSFWQGDTEAFF.

This chain uses TRBV20-1 with TRBJ2-4; 12 bases map to TRBD1. Germline CDR1 and CDR2: DFQATT and SNEGSKA (reference sequence). Unmatched junction bases numbered 10, after V lost 6 bases and J lost 7 bases. CDR3 size: 15 residues. The CDR3 DNA is TGCAGTGCCCTTGTACCCGGGACAGGGGGCAACATTCAGTACTTC. Translated, it gives CSALVPGTGGNIQYF.

This clonotype has ten or more counts. V is TRBV7-8 and J is TRBJ2-7; D not certain. This CDR3 is 15 amino acids long. V gave up 6 bases and J gave up 2 bases, with 17 bases separating them. The germline CDR1 and CDR2 sequences are SGHVS and FQNEAQ. CDR3 DNA sequence: TGTGCCAGCAGATCAGTGCCGTCGCCAGCCTACGAGCAGTACTTC. Encoded protein: CASRSVPSPAYEQYF. The complete variable domain, with remaining parts taken from reference TRBV7-8 and TRBJ2-7, reads GAGVSQSPRYKVAKRGQDVALRCDPISGHVSLFWYQQALGQGPEFLTYFQNEAQLDKSGLPSDRFFAERPEGSVSTLKIQRTQQEDSAVYLCASRSVPSPAYEQYFGPGTRLTVT.

The genes are TRBV5-6 and TRBJ1-2; possibly TRBD1 for D (5 bases). The CDR3 runs 14 residues. Germline V CDR1 and CDR2: SGHDT, YYEEEE. Trimming stripped 4 bases from V and 4 bases from J, with 14 bases between. The CDR3 DNA sequence: TGTGCCAGCAGCGGGGGGACCAGCGGCTATGGCTACACCTTC. Protein product: CASSGGTSGYGYTF.

This clonotype was recorded many times. This rearrangement joins TRBV7-9 to TRBJ1-2; the D is unclear. The germline V gene has CDR1 SEHNR and CDR2 FQNEAQ (reference sequence). V was trimmed by 6 bases and J by 8 bases, leaving 13 bases between them. The CDR3 has 12 residues. CDR3 sequence (DNA): TGTGCCAGCAGTCCCGGTCCATTCGGCTACACCTTC. This codes for CASSPGPFGYTF.

This clonotype was found a few times. This chain joins TRBV2 and TRBJ2-7; 8 positions agree with TRBD1. Trimming removed 6 bases from V and 5 bases from J; junction bases left unmatched: 6. Germline V gene lookup returns CDR1 SNHLY and CDR2 FYNNEI. CDR3 size: 13 residues. The CDR3: CASRGGQVNEQYF. CDR3 in DNA: TGTGCCAGCAGGGGGGGACAGGTCAACGAGCAGTACTTC.

This clonotype was detected ten times or more. The J gene is TRBJ2-3, the V gene TRBV12-3 or TRBV12-4, with D possibly TRBD2 on 6 matching bases. The CDR3 consists of 14 residues. Trimming shortened V by 7 bases and J by 2 bases, and 13 bases separated the two germline ends. The CDR3 nucleotides read TGTGCCAGCACCCTGACTAGTCCCACAGATACGCAGTATTTT. Protein sequence: CASTLTSPTDTQYF.

This clonotype was seen more than once but under ten times. The gene calls are TRBV25-1 and TRBJ2-2; a possible D gene is TRBD2 (5 bases). The CDR3 consists of 16 residues. The V end lost 2 bases, the J end lost 3 bases, and 13 bases lay between the germline ends. Germline lookup yields CDR1 MGHDK and CDR2 SYGVNS. The CDR3 spells CASSEATRGYTGELFF. In DNA form, the CDR3 reads TGTGCCAGCAGTGAAGCCACACGGGGTTACACCGGGGAGCTGTTTTTT.

The V call is TRBV6-2 or TRBV6-3, the J call TRBJ2-1; no definite D call. This CDR3 is 12 amino acids long. CDR1 and CDR2 from the germline V gene are MNHEY and SVGEGT. V lost 5 bases and J lost 9, with 11 bases in between. CDR3 bases: TGTGCCAGCAGTCCCAGTAAAGCTGAGCAGTTCTTC. It specifies CASSPSKAEQFF.

This clonotype was detected only a few times. The rearrangement joins TRBV20-1 to TRBJ1-2; a weak D match, TRBD1 (5 bases). The CDR3 consists of 15 residues. Per the germline V gene, CDR1 is DFQATT and CDR2 is SNEGSKA (reference sequence). The V end was cut by 5 bases, the J end by 8 bases, with 24 bases between. CDR3 nucleotides: TGCAGTGCTCCACGTTCCAGGGAAGTCCTCTCGGGCTACACCTTC. Protein: CSAPRSREVLSGYTF.

About this clonotype itself: A read error may produce the germline difference seen at one junction end. The chain uses TRBV6-6 and TRBJ2-7; weak D call: TRBD1 (5 bases). This CDR3 region has 12 residues. Germline values: CDR1 MNHNY, CDR2 SVGAGI (reference sequence). CDR3 amino acids: CTSSPGNCEQYF. CDR3 in DNA: TGTACCAGCAGTCCAGGGAACTGCGAGCAGTACTTC.

J is TRBJ2-2 and V is TRBV7-6; no reliable D call. The ends were cut back, 5 bases at V and 1 base at J, with 8 bases in the middle. CDR1 SGHVS and CDR2 FNYEAQ come from the germline V gene. The CDR3 sequence is 14 residues long. The CDR3 spells CASSVSQNTGELFF. CDR3 in DNA: TGTGCCAGCAGCGTTAGCCAGAACACCGGGGAGCTGTTTTTT.

This clonotype was seen many times. The V and J genes are TRBV12-3 or TRBV12-4 and TRBJ2-3, with 7 nucleotides matching TRBD1. The V segment lost 6 bases and the J segment 0 bases; nucleotides outside the gene matches: 9. This CDR3 has 16 amino acids. The CDR3 spells CASRDGTASSTDTQYF. DNA for the CDR3: TGTGCCAGCAGGGACGGGACAGCCTCTAGCACAGATACGCAGTATTTT.

This clonotype showed up many times. The V gene is TRBV7-2, the J gene TRBJ2-7; D possibly corresponds to TRBD1 (6 bases). Between the trimmed V and J ends, which lost 5 bases and 7 bases, there was a span of 18 bases. Germline CDR1 SGHTA, CDR2 FQGNSA. The CDR3 has 14 amino acids. CDR3 residues: CASSPVRGMGEQYF. The CDR3 DNA reads as TGTGCCAGCAGCCCAGTTAGGGGGATGGGTGAGCAGTACTTC.